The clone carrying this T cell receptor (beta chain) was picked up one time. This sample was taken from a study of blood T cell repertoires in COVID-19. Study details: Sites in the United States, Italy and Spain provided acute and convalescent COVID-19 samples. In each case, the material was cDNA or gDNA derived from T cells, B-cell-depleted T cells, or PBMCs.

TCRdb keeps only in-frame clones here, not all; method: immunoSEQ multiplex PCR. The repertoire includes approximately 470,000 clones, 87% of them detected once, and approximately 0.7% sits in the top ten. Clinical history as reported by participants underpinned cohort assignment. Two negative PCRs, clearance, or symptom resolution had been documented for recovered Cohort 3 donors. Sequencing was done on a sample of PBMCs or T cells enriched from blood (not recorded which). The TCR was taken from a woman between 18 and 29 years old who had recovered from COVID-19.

Here the CDR3 DNA reads TGTGCCAGCAGCGTAGGGGGGACACTCCAAGAGACCCAGTACTTC. As protein: CASSVGGTLQETQYF. The J gene is TRBJ2-5, the V gene TRBV9, with a tentative D call TRBD1 (6 bases). The CDR3 sequence is 15 residues long. Germline loops: CDR1 SGDLS, CDR2 YYNGEE. V was clipped by 0 bases and J by 1 base, with 10 bases between them. The full variable domain, its missing parts supplied by reference TRBV9 and TRBJ2-5, is DSGVTQTPKHLITATGQRVTLRCSPRSGDLSVYWYQQSLDQGLQFLIQYYNGEERAKGNILERFSAQQFPDLHSELNLSSLELGDSALYFCASSVGGTLQETQYFGPGTRLLVL.